Shown below are 26 T cell receptor beta chains from a single sample sequenced in a study of blood T cells in healthy people across ages. With a J-beta primer mix and a sample-barcoded 5' primer, a second PCR ran 7 to 11 cycles. TCRdb redid the calling of the 5' RACE reads with MiXCR, one entry per CDR3 protein. The sample lists over a million distinct CDR3 sequences, 45% occurring once. The material sequenced was blood. All receptors come from a woman aged 55 to 70 in good health.

This clonotype has ten or more counts. The chain carries TRBV15 and TRBJ2-1; maybe TRBD2 (5 bases). The germline V and J ends were trimmed by 2 bases and 7 bases, with 15 bases remaining between them. Looked up from germline, CDR1 is LNHNV and CDR2 is YYDKDF (reference sequence). The CDR3 consists of 15 residues. The CDR3 bases are TGTGCCACCAGCAGAACAACTAGTTTGGAGAATGAGCAGTTCTTC. Its translation is CATSRTTSLENEQFF.

The chain couples TRBV5-1 to TRBJ1-2, with D perhaps matching TRBD1 (6 bases). CDR1 SGHRS and CDR2 YFSETQ come from the germline V gene. V dropped 4 bases and J dropped 7 bases, with 20 bases sitting between them. The CDR3 length is 15 residues. DNA for the CDR3: TGCGCCAGCAGCATCCTTTCGGGGGGCGACGCTGGCTACACCTTC. It is translated as CASSILSGGDAGYTF.

The rearrangement joins TRBV5-1 to TRBJ2-1; 9 positions agree with TRBD1. Germline loops: CDR1 SGHRS, CDR2 YFSETQ. CDR3 length: 14 amino acids. V was pared by 6 bases and J by 5 bases, with 6 bases of the junction left unmatched. CDR3 loop: CASNRDRADNEQFF. The CDR3 DNA sequence: TGCGCCAGCAACCGGGACAGGGCTGACAATGAGCAGTTCTTC.

V usage is TRBV5-1 and J usage is TRBJ2-3; D might be TRBD1 or TRBD2, each matching 5 bases. The CDR3 is 15 residues long. CDR1 SGHRS and CDR2 YFSETQ come from the germline V gene. V was trimmed by 3 bases and J by 2 bases, leaving 13 bases between them. Here the CDR3 DNA reads TGCGCCAGCAGCTGGGGACGGGCTACCACAGATACGCAGTATTTT. Its translation is CASSWGRATTDTQYF.

This clonotype was seen many times. V is TRBV28 and J is TRBJ2-7; 9 bases agree with TRBD1. The CDR3 consists of 15 residues. CDR1 and CDR2 (germline): MDHEN, SYDVKM. The ends lost 6 bases at V and 2 bases at J; junction bases unmatched: 8. CDR3: CASSSPGQGAYEQYF. CDR3 nucleotide sequence: TGTGCCAGCAGCTCCCCGGGACAGGGAGCCTACGAGCAGTACTTC.

V is TRBV11-2 and J is TRBJ1-4; TRBD1 might be the D (6 bases). Per germline, CDR1 SGHAT and CDR2 FQNNGV. CDR3 length: 14 amino acids. The V end lost 3 bases, the J end lost 6 bases, and 11 bases lay between the germline ends. The CDR3, as DNA: TGTGCCAGCAGCTTTATGGGGGCGGATGAAAAACTGTTTTTT. Translated: CASSFMGADEKLFF.

This clonotype occurred many times. The V gene is TRBV27, the J gene TRBJ2-7; tentative D call: TRBD1 (5 bases). Germline CDR1 is MNHEY and CDR2 is SMNVEV (reference sequence). CDR3 length equals 12 residues. V shed 2 bases and J shed 6 bases, with 8 bases lying between them. DNA for the CDR3: TGTGCCAGCAGTTTAGGAAGGGGCGAGCAGTACTTC. Amino acid sequence: CASSLGRGEQYF.

The chain joins TRBV20-1 to TRBJ2-7; D remains unclear. Judging by the DNA end, TRBJ2-5 fits better; the J call may be wrong. CDR1 is DFQATT, CDR2 SNEGSKA, per germline (reference sequence). There are 12 residues in the CDR3. This chain's CDR3 is CSAWNSQETQYF. The CDR3 DNA sequence: TGCAGTGCATGGAACTCGCAAGAGACCCAGTACTTC.

This clonotype has just a few counts. The rearrangement links TRBV27 to TRBJ1-1, with unresolved D. Trimming left V 3 bases short and J 1 base short, with 6 bases between. The CDR3 is made up of 13 amino acids. Germline lookup yields CDR1 MNHEY and CDR2 SMNVEV (reference sequence). The CDR3 sequence is CASSFKENTEAFF. The DNA of the CDR3 is TGTGCCAGCAGTTTTAAGGAGAACACTGAAGCTTTCTTT.

V is TRBV20-1 and J is TRBJ2-7; D perhaps matches TRBD2 (5 bases). Germline CDR1 DFQATT, CDR2 SNEGSKA (reference sequence). The CDR3 runs 13 residues. V dropped 6 bases and J dropped 3 bases, with 15 bases sitting between them. The CDR3 coding sequence is TGCAGTGCCCCCCGTGGGAGACGCTACGAGCAGTACTTC. Translating gives CSAPRGRRYEQYF.

The chain links TRBV7-9 to TRBJ2-7; 7 positions match TRBD2. Germline lookup yields CDR1 SEHNR and CDR2 FQNEAQ (reference sequence). The CDR3 length is 13 residues. With V trimmed by 8 bases and J by 0 bases, 4 bases remained unmatched. CDR3 amino acids: CASREESSYEQYF. Written as DNA, the CDR3 is TGTGCCAGCCGGGAGGAATCCTCCTACGAGCAGTACTTC.

With regard to this clonotype: The germline gene is not matched at one end of the junction; a read error may be the cause. The chain recombines TRBV12-3 or TRBV12-4 with TRBJ1-5; D is uncertain. The CDR3 sequence is 14 residues long. CDR3 loop: CTSSFGQINQPQHF. CDR3 nucleotide sequence: TGTACCAGCAGTTTTGGCCAAATAAATCAGCCCCAGCATTTT.

This clonotype was counted ten times or more. V usage is TRBV29-1 and J usage is TRBJ1-5; tentatively, D is TRBD1 (6 bases). Between the trimmed V and J ends, which lost 4 bases and 6 bases, there was a span of 13 bases. The germline V gene has CDR1 SQVTM and CDR2 ANQGSEA. The CDR3 loop spans 13 amino acids. CDR3 in DNA: TGCAGCGTTGGATCAGGGGATCGTCAGCCCCAGCATTTT. Amino acids: CSVGSGDRQPQHF.

This sequence joins TRBV11-3 and TRBJ2-1, with D uncertain. The V end lost 1 base, the J end lost 10 bases, and 8 bases lay between the germline ends. The CDR3 is 12 amino acids. From germline, CDR1 is SGHNT and CDR2 YENEEA. The CDR3 DNA reads TGTGCCAGCAGCTTAGCACCCACAGAGCAGTTCTTC. This gives the protein CASSLAPTEQFF.

This chain connects TRBV27 to TRBJ1-2, with 8 bases that match TRBD1. The CDR3 is made up of 16 amino acids. V lost 0 bases, J lost 8 bases, and 11 bases stayed unmatched. The germline V gene has CDR1 MNHEY and CDR2 SMNVEV (reference sequence). The CDR3 bases are TGTGCCAGCAGTTTATCAGGCCCGACAGGGGTATGGGGCTACACCTTC. This codes for CASSLSGPTGVWGYTF.

This rearrangement joins TRBV9 to TRBJ2-7, with 15 positions matching TRBD2. V trimming: 3 bases; J trimming: 2 bases; junction bases outside the gene matches: 9. Germline V CDR1 and CDR2: SGDLS, YYNGEE. The CDR3 totals 18 residues. This chain's CDR3 is CASSGPGTSGRPTYEQYF. DNA for the CDR3: TGTGCCAGCAGCGGACCCGGGACTAGCGGGAGGCCTACCTACGAGCAGTACTTC.

The chain recombines TRBV3-1 with TRBJ2-7; D is unresolved. Germline CDR1 reads LGHDT; CDR2 reads YNNKEL (reference sequence). The CDR3 length is 13 residues. V lost 4 bases and J lost 5, with 12 bases in between. The CDR3 sequence: CASSRRQPHEQYF. The CDR3, as DNA: TGTGCCAGCAGCCGGAGACAACCCCACGAGCAGTACTTC.

The CDR3 DNA is TGCGCCAGCAGCCAATTTCCTATAGCGGGGGGATCCTACGAGCAGTACTTC. As protein: CASSQFPIAGGSYEQYF. The rearrangement links TRBV4-1 to TRBJ2-7, with TRBD2 matching 10 bases. The ends lost 2 bases at V and 1 base at J; junction bases unmatched: 8. CDR3 size: 17 residues. CDR1 is MGHRA and CDR2 is YSYEKL in the germline V gene.

V and J are TRBV20-1 and TRBJ2-1; 9 nucleotides align to TRBD2. Germline CDR1 DFQATT, CDR2 SNEGSKA (reference sequence). There are 14 residues in the CDR3. V shed 6 bases, J shed 5 bases, and the junction held 8 bases outside the gene matches. The CDR3 sequence is CSAPLAGRDNEQFF. Written as DNA, the CDR3 is TGCAGTGCACCACTAGCGGGCCGTGACAATGAGCAGTTCTTC.

The chain is built from TRBV7-8 and TRBJ2-1; 8 positions match TRBD1. CDR1 is SGHVS and CDR2 is FQNEAQ in the germline V gene. The CDR3 has 15 residues. V lost 1 base to trimming and J lost 8 bases; unmatched junction nucleotides: 7. For the CDR3, the DNA is TGTGCCAGCAGCTTAGTGACAGGGGACAATTATGAGCAGTTCTTC. Protein: CASSLVTGDNYEQFF.

This clonotype has a handful of counts. This chain uses TRBV7-9 with TRBJ2-7; D remains ambiguous. The CDR3 runs 14 residues. Looked up from germline, CDR1 is SEHNR and CDR2 is FQNEAQ (reference sequence). V was cut by 6 bases and J by 2 bases, with 14 bases left in between. CDR3 bases: TGTGCCAGCAGAATAGACGTTGTGCCCTACGAGCAGTACTTC. Protein product: CASRIDVVPYEQYF.

In its sample, this clonotype was seen a few times. The rearrangement joins TRBV27 to TRBJ2-1; D is undetermined. Germline V lookup: CDR1 MNHEY, CDR2 SMNVEV (reference sequence). This CDR3 spans 14 amino acids. Trimming cost V 2 bases and J 1 base, with 6 bases left between them. The CDR3 region is CASSLVGSYNEQFF. The CDR3 DNA reads as TGTGCCAGCAGTTTAGTAGGGTCCTACAATGAGCAGTTCTTC.

The V gene is TRBV6-1, the J gene TRBJ2-7; D perhaps matches TRBD1 (6 bases). Germline V gene sequence: CDR1 MNHNS, CDR2 SASEGT. Trimming removed 5 bases from V and 0 bases from J, with 14 bases in between. The CDR3 consists of 15 residues. For the CDR3, the DNA is TGTGCCAGCAGTCGGACAGTGAAGCCCTCCTACGAGCAGTACTTC. This codes for CASSRTVKPSYEQYF.

V gene TRBV5-6 combines with J gene TRBJ2-4; maybe TRBD1 (5 bases). With the DNA end fitting TRBJ2-7 better, the J assignment may be wrong. This CDR3 region has 15 residues. In germline, CDR1 is SGHDT, CDR2 YYEEEE. This chain's CDR3 is CASSLGRVFPYEQYF. The CDR3 region has the DNA TGTGCCAGCAGCTTGGGCAGGGTATTCCCCTACGAGCAGTACTTC.

The V gene is TRBV2, the J gene TRBJ2-5, with TRBD1 as a possible D gene (6 bases). V gave up 6 bases and J gave up 3 bases, with 20 bases separating them. Germline V gene sequence: CDR1 SNHLY, CDR2 FYNNEI. This CDR3 region has 16 residues. CDR3 protein: CASSGQQEAGKETQYF. The CDR3 coding sequence is TGTGCCAGCAGCGGACAGCAGGAGGCCGGGAAAGAGACCCAGTACTTC.

J is TRBJ2-7 and V is TRBV5-1; either TRBD1 or TRBD2 may supply D (6 bases each). Trimming took off 0 bases at V and 3 bases at J, with 13 bases between the two ends. Germline V gives CDR1 SGHRS, CDR2 YFSETQ. The CDR3 totals 15 residues. CDR3 in DNA: TGCGCCAGCAGCTTGGCGGAGGGGGGAGACTACGAGCAGTACTTC. Translated: CASSLAEGGDYEQYF.